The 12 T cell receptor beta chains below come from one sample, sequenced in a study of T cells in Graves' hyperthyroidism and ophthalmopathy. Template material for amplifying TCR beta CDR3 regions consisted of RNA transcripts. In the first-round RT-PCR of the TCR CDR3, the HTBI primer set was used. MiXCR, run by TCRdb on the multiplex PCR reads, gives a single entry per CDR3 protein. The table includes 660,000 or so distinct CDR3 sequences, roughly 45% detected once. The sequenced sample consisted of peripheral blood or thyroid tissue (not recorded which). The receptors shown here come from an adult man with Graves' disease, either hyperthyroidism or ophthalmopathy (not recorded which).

The CDR3 nucleotides read TGTGCCAGCAGCTTAGGTCCTGGGGGCCGGGGTGGCTACACCTTC. Protein: CASSLGPGGRGGYTF. This rearrangement joins TRBV7-3 to TRBJ1-2; possibly TRBD1 for D (6 bases). Germline V CDR1 and CDR2: SGHTA, FQGTGA. The length of the CDR3 is 15 residues. V shed 2 bases and J shed 7 bases, with 17 bases lying between them.

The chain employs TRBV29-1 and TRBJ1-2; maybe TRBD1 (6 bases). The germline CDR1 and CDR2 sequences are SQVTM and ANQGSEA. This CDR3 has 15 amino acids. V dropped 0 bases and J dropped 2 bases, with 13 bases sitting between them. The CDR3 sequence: CSVEDRGRGNYGYTF. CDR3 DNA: TGCAGCGTTGAAGATCGCGGCAGGGGAAACTATGGCTACACCTTC.

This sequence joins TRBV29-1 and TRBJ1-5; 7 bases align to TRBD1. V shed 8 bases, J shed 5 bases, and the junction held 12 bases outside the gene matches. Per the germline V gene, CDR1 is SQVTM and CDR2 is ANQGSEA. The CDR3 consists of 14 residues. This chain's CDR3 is CSRTGGGGDQPQHF. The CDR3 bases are TGCAGCCGGACCGGAGGGGGCGGCGATCAGCCCCAGCATTTT.

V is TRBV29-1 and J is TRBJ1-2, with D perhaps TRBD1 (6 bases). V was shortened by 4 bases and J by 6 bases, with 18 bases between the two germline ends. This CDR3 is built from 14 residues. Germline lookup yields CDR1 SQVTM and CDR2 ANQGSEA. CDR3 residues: CSVAGGRGADGYTF. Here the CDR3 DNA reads TGCAGCGTTGCAGGTGGGCGGGGGGCAGATGGCTACACCTTC. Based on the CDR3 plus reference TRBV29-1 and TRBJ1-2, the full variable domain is SAVISQKPSRDICQRGTSLTIQCQVDSQVTMMFWYRQQPGQSLTLIATANQGSEATYESGFVIDKFPISRPNLTFSTLTVSNMSPEDSSIYLCSVAGGRGADGYTFGSGTRLTVV.

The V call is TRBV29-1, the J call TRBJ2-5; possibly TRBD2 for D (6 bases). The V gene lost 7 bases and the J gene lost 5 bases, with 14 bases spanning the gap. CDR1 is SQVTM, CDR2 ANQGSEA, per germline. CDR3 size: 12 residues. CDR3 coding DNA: TGCAGCGGGGACCCAGGAGGGGAGACCCAGTACTTC. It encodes CSGDPGGETQYF. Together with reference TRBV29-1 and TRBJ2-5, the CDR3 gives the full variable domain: SAVISQKPSRDICQRGTSLTIQCQVDSQVTMMFWYRQQPGQSLTLIATANQGSEATYESGFVIDKFPISRPNLTFSTLTVSNMSPEDSSIYLCSGDPGGETQYFGPGTRLLVL.

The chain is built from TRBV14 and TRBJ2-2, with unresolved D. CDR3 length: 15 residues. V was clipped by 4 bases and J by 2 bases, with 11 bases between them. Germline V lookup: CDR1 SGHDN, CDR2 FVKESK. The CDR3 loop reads CASSLRAPNTGELFF. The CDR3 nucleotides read TGTGCCAGCAGCCTCCGGGCCCCAAACACCGGGGAGCTGTTTTTT.

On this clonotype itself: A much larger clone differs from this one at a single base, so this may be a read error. As DNA, the CDR3 is TGTGCCAGCAGCGTAGCAGGGGGCCAATCACCCCTCCACTTT. Protein: CASSVAGGQSPLHF. J is TRBJ1-6 and V is TRBV7-8; 8 nucleotides match TRBD1. The CDR3 is 14 residues long. Germline CDR1 is SGHVS and CDR2 is FQNEAQ.

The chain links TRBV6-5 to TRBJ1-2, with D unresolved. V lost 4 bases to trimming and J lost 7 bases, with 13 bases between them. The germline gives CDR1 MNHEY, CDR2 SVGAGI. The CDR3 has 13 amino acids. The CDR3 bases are TGTGCCAGCAGTTTCCTTGGACCCAGTGGCTACACCTTC. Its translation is CASSFLGPSGYTF.

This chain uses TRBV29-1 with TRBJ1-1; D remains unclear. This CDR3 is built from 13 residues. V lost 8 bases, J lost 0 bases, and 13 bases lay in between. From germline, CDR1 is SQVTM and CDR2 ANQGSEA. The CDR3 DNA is TGCAGCCAAGATGAAGGGATGAACACTGAAGCTTTCTTT. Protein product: CSQDEGMNTEAFF. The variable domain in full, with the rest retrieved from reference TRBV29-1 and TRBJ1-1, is SAVISQKPSRDICQRGTSLTIQCQVDSQVTMMFWYRQQPGQSLTLIATANQGSEATYESGFVIDKFPISRPNLTFSTLTVSNMSPEDSSIYLCSQDEGMNTEAFFGQGTRLTVV.

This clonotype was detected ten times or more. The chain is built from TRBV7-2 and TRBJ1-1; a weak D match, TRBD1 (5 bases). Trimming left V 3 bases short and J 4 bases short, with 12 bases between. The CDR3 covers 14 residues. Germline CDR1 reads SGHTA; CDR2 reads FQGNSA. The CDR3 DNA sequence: TGTGCCAGCAGCTTTTCAGGGTGGAGCACTGAAGCTTTCTTT. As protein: CASSFSGWSTEAFF.

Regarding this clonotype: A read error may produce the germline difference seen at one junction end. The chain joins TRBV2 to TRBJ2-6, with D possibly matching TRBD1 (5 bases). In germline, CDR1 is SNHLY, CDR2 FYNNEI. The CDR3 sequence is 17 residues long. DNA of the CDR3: TGTGCCATCAGTGAGTCGGGCGGTAACTCTGGGGCCAACGTCCTGACTTTT. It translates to CAISESGGNSGANVLTF.

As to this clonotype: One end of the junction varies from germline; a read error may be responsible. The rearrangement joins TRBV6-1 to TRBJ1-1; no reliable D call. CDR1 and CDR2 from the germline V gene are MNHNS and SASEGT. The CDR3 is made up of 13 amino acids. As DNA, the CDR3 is TGTGCCAGCAGTGTTTTGGTGAACACTGAAGCTCTCTTT. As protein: CASSVLVNTEALF.